The 22 T cell receptor beta chains reported below all come from one sample, sequenced in a study of OX40 agonist ivuxolimab in advanced cancers. Profiled with immunoSEQ multiplex PCR; TCRdb holds only in-frame clones, not every one. The profile shows tens of thousands of clones, 80% to 95% of them singletons. The starting material was CD4+ or CD8+ T cells sorted from blood, obtained in a trial of the OX40 agonist ivuxolimab. The receptors stem from an adult with an advanced solid tumor such as melanoma, head and neck, liver or kidney cancer.

The chain combines TRBV2 with TRBJ2-7, with no clear D. CDR1 is SNHLY, CDR2 FYNNEI, per germline. The germline V and J ends were trimmed by 5 bases and 3 bases, with 11 bases remaining between them. The CDR3 runs 13 residues. CDR3 amino acids: CASSYSRYYEQYF. Here the CDR3 DNA reads TGTGCCAGCAGTTATAGTCGCTACTACGAGCAGTACTTC.

The chain combines TRBV7-2 with TRBJ2-2; no firm D call. From germline, CDR1 is SGHTA and CDR2 FQGNSA. CDR3 length equals 14 residues. The V end was cut by 1 base, the J end by 4 bases, with 7 bases between. CDR3 DNA sequence: TGTGCCAGCAGCTTAGTAGGGATCACCGGGGAGCTGTTTTTT. It yields the protein CASSLVGITGELFF.

The chain uses TRBV2 and TRBJ2-1; 14 positions match TRBD2. The trim removed 3 bases at V and 5 bases at J, leaving 3 bases unmatched. The CDR3 extends over 16 amino acids. Germline V lookup: CDR1 SNHLY, CDR2 FYNNEI. The CDR3 nucleotides are TGTGCCAGCAGTGAGAGGGGACTAGCGGGGGACAATGAGCAGTTCTTC. Amino acids: CASSERGLAGDNEQFF.

The V gene is TRBV5-1, the J gene TRBJ1-3; 8 bases are shared with TRBD1. Trimming removed 2 bases from V and 4 bases from J; junction bases left unmatched: 14. The germline gives CDR1 SGHRS, CDR2 YFSETQ. This CDR3 has 18 residues. The CDR3 region is CASSFLSRQGNGGNTIYF. The DNA for the CDR3 is TGCGCCAGCAGCTTTCTGTCGAGACAGGGGAACGGGGGAAACACCATATATTTT.

The chain combines TRBV18 with TRBJ2-1; 7 nucleotides align to TRBD2. The V segment lost 4 bases and the J segment 7 bases; nucleotides outside the gene matches: 10. The CDR3 runs to 15 residues. The germline gives CDR1 KGHSH, CDR2 LQKENI. The CDR3 DNA is TGTGCCAGCTCACGGTTTGCGGGAGATCTTAATGAGCAGTTCTTC. Residues: CASSRFAGDLNEQFF.

The chain has TRBV7-9 and TRBJ2-7, with D possibly matching TRBD2 (6 bases). The CDR3 is 13 residues long. CDR1 and CDR2 from the germline V gene are SEHNR and FQNEAQ (reference sequence). V lost 8 bases, J lost 0 bases, and 11 bases lay in between. CDR3 region: CASGLGGSYEQYF. The DNA for the CDR3 is TGTGCCAGCGGTCTCGGGGGCTCCTACGAGCAGTACTTC.

The rearrangement joins TRBV12-5 to TRBJ2-3, with 7 bases aligning to TRBD2. The V and J ends lost 4 bases and 0 bases, in that order; junction bases with no gene match: 1. This CDR3 has 14 residues. In germline, CDR1 is LGHNT, CDR2 FRNRAP. CDR3 DNA sequence: TGTGCTAGTGGTTGGGGGGGGAGCACAGATACGCAGTATTTT. This translates into CASGWGGSTDTQYF.

Only a few counts were recorded for this clone. V usage is TRBV5-1 and J usage is TRBJ1-1; tentative D call: TRBD1 (5 bases). There are 12 residues in the CDR3. Trimming pared 3 bases from V and 8 bases from J, leaving 11 bases between. Germline CDR1 is SGHRS and CDR2 is YFSETQ. In DNA form, the CDR3 reads TGCGCCAGCAGCTGGGGGACGGACGAAGCTTTCTTT. This codes for CASSWGTDEAFF.

The V call is TRBV9, the J call TRBJ2-7; possibly TRBD2 for D (6 bases). The V end lost 5 bases, the J end lost 7 bases, and 16 bases lay between the germline ends. In germline, CDR1 is SGDLS, CDR2 YYNGEE. The CDR3 extends over 13 amino acids. Here the CDR3 DNA reads TGTGCCAGCAGTCCAGGGCCGGCGGGGGAGCAGTACTTC. Protein product: CASSPGPAGEQYF.

The rearrangement uses TRBV4-3 and TRBJ2-3; 7 bases fit TRBD2. J lost 4 bases, V lost 1 base, and 14 bases had no gene match. The CDR3 is made up of 18 amino acids. Germline lookup yields CDR1 LGHNA and CDR2 YSLEER. Here the CDR3 reads CASSQVPVAGRAPDTQYF. CDR3 in DNA: TGCGCCAGCAGCCAAGTCCCCGTTGCGGGGAGGGCCCCAGATACGCAGTATTTT.

Notes on this clone: This same CDR3 is encoded by further DNA sequences in the sample. J is TRBJ2-5 and V is TRBV7-2, with 8 nucleotides matching TRBD2. V was clipped by 5 bases and J by 5 bases; unmatched bases: 4. This CDR3 region has 13 residues. The germline gives CDR1 SGHTA, CDR2 FQGNSA. In DNA, the CDR3 is TGTGCCAGCAGCCGGGGGGGCCAGGAGACCCAGTACTTC. Its protein product is CASSRGGQETQYF. Complete variable domain (other parts from reference TRBV7-2 and TRBJ2-5): GAGVSQSPSNKVTEKGKDVELRCDPISGHTALYWYRQSLGQGLEFLIYFQGNSAPDKSGLPSDRFSAERTGGSVSTLTIQRTQQEDSAVYLCASSRGGQETQYFGPGTRLLVL.

The gene calls are TRBV5-1 and TRBJ2-7; D is perhaps TRBD2 (6 bases). Deletions cut 0 bases from V and 3 bases from J, with 10 bases between. CDR3 length: 14 residues. The germline gives CDR1 SGHRS, CDR2 YFSETQ. The CDR3 spells CASSLEGLFYEQYF. CDR3 nucleotide sequence: TGCGCCAGCAGCTTGGAGGGACTTTTCTACGAGCAGTACTTC.

The V call is TRBV10-3, the J call TRBJ1-2; TRBD1 matches 9 bases. CDR1 and CDR2 from the germline V gene are ENHRY and SYGVKD. V was clipped by 6 bases and J by 5 bases; unmatched bases: 13. This CDR3 has 16 residues. The CDR3 bases are TGTGCCATCAGAAGAAACCCGGGACAGGGAGCTTATGGCTACACCTTC. This sequence encodes CAIRRNPGQGAYGYTF.

This sequence joins TRBV5-1 and TRBJ2-7, with 8 bases fitting TRBD1. This CDR3 region has 14 residues. Germline V gene lookup returns CDR1 SGHRS and CDR2 YFSETQ. Unmatched junction bases numbered 8, after V lost 4 bases and J lost 5 bases. This chain's CDR3 is CASSPGQGVHEQYF. The CDR3 coding sequence is TGCGCCAGCAGCCCTGGACAGGGAGTCCACGAGCAGTACTTC.

V usage is TRBV27 and J usage is TRBJ2-7; TRBD2 might be the D (7 bases). The CDR3 runs 14 residues. Germline V gene lookup returns CDR1 MNHEY and CDR2 SMNVEV (reference sequence). V was clipped by 5 bases and J by 9 bases, with 20 bases between them. CDR3 nucleotide sequence: TGTGCCAGCAGTAGATCCCGAGGGGGGGAAGGGCAGTACTTC. Amino acid sequence: CASSRSRGGEGQYF.

The rearrangement joins TRBV29-1 to TRBJ2-1, with D possibly matching TRBD2 (6 bases). Between the trimmed V and J ends, which lost 3 bases and 0 bases, there was a span of 6 bases. Looked up from germline, CDR1 is SQVTM and CDR2 is ANQGSEA. The CDR3 is made up of 13 amino acids. The CDR3 region is CSVERGSYNEQFF. The CDR3 nucleotides are TGCAGCGTTGAGCGGGGCTCCTACAATGAGCAGTTCTTC.

The V call is TRBV18, the J call TRBJ1-6; D gene uncertain. Trimming removed 6 bases from V and 8 bases from J, with 17 bases in between. This CDR3 region has 15 residues. Germline lookup yields CDR1 KGHSH and CDR2 LQKENI. CDR3 protein: CASSEMTGGDSPLHF. As DNA, the CDR3 is TGTGCCAGCTCCGAAATGACGGGAGGAGATTCACCCCTCCACTTT. Drawing the rest from reference TRBV18 and TRBJ1-6, the complete variable domain is NAGVMQNPRHLVRRRGQEARLRCSPMKGHSHVYWYRQLPEEGLKFMVYLQKENIIDESGMPKERFSAEFPKEGPSILRIQQVVRGDSAAYFCASSEMTGGDSPLHFGNGTRLTVT.

The chain uses TRBV18 and TRBJ2-2; 8 nucleotides line up with TRBD1. V lost 5 bases to trimming and J lost 6 bases; unmatched junction nucleotides: 8. This CDR3 has 15 amino acids. Germline V gene sequence: CDR1 KGHSH, CDR2 LQKENI. CDR3 bases: TGTGCCAGCTCAAGCCGACAGGGGACGGCCGGGGAGCTGTTTTTT. It is translated as CASSSRQGTAGELFF. The full variable domain, its missing parts supplied by reference TRBV18 and TRBJ2-2, is NAGVMQNPRHLVRRRGQEARLRCSPMKGHSHVYWYRQLPEEGLKFMVYLQKENIIDESGMPKERFSAEFPKEGPSILRIQQVVRGDSAAYFCASSSRQGTAGELFFGEGSRLTVL.

The rearrangement uses TRBV6-6 and TRBJ1-2; weak D call: TRBD1 (6 bases). The CDR3 is made up of 15 amino acids. Germline V gene data show CDR1 as MNHNY and CDR2 as SVGAGI (reference sequence). V lost 0 bases, J lost 3 bases, and 11 bases lay in between. The chain's CDR3 is CASSYSTPGDYGYTF. The DNA for the CDR3 is TGTGCCAGCAGTTACTCGACTCCAGGGGACTATGGCTACACCTTC.

This clone showed up just once. The CDR3 region is CASSSAGGPQHF. The CDR3 nucleotides are TGTGCCAGCAGTTCTGCGGGTGGCCCCCAGCATTTT. V gene TRBV6-6 combines with J gene TRBJ1-5; D unresolved. The CDR3 consists of 12 residues. V dropped 4 bases and J dropped 10 bases, with 11 bases sitting between them. Germline V lookup: CDR1 MNHNY, CDR2 SVGAGI (reference sequence).

The rearrangement uses TRBV6-5 and TRBJ1-2, with D perhaps matching TRBD1 (6 bases). Trimming left V 5 bases short and J 8 bases short, with 12 bases between. The CDR3 sequence is 12 residues long. CDR1 and CDR2 (germline): MNHEY, SVGAGI. The CDR3 here is CASSQLTGGYTF. CDR3 in DNA: TGTGCCAGCAGTCAACTGACAGGCGGCTACACCTTC.

The chain combines TRBV5-1 with TRBJ2-3; D perhaps matches TRBD2 (7 bases). CDR1 SGHRS and CDR2 YFSETQ come from the germline V gene. The length of the CDR3 is 15 residues. Between the trimmed V and J ends, which lost 4 bases and 2 bases, there was a span of 14 bases. The DNA of the CDR3 is TGCGCCAGCAGCGGGGGAGGGGGTGACACAGATACGCAGTATTTT. Amino acids: CASSGGGGDTDTQYF.